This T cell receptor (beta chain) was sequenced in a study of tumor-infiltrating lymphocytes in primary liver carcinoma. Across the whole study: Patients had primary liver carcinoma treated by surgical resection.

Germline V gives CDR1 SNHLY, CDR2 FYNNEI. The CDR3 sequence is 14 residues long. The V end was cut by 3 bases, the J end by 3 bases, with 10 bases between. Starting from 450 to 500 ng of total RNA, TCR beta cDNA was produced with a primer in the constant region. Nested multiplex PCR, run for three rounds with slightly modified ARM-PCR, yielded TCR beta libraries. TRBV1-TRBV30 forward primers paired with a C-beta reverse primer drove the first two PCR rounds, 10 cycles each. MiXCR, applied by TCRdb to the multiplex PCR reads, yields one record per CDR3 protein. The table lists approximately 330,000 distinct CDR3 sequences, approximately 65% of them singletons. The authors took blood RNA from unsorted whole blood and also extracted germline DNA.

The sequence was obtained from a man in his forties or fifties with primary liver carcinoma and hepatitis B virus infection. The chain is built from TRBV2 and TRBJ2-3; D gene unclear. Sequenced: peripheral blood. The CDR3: CASSDGPGTDTQYF. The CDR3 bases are TGTGCCAGCAGTGACGGGCCAGGTACAGATACGCAGTATTTT.